This T cell receptor beta chain was identified during a study of early T cells in non-severe SARS-CoV-2 infection. Study overall: Bulk RNA from unsorted whole blood was sequenced; chains were unpaired. Study results and caveats: Lookups in VDJdb leaned toward anti-spike CD8 responses and missed private and CD4 specificities.

The CDR3 extends over 13 amino acids. Per the germline V gene, CDR1 is KGHSH and CDR2 is LQKENI. Trimming took 6 bases from V and 4 from J; bases not matched to a gene: 6. This clonotype has just a few counts. Its matching antigen is unknown. The protocol attached unique molecular identifiers to individual cDNA molecules. TCRdb reprocessed the 5' RACE reads with MiXCR, giving one entry per CDR3 protein. The data contain approximately 66,000 distinct CDR3 sequences, 13% of them singletons. This TCR derives from an adult who was a healthcare worker with PCR-confirmed SARS-CoV-2 infection or an uninfected control (not recorded which). The chain employs TRBV18 and TRBJ2-7; 7 nucleotides line up with TRBD1. The sample comprised whole blood. CDR3 protein: CASSSQGEYEQYF. The CDR3 DNA follows: TGTGCCAGCTCCTCCCAGGGGGAGTACGAGCAGTACTTC.